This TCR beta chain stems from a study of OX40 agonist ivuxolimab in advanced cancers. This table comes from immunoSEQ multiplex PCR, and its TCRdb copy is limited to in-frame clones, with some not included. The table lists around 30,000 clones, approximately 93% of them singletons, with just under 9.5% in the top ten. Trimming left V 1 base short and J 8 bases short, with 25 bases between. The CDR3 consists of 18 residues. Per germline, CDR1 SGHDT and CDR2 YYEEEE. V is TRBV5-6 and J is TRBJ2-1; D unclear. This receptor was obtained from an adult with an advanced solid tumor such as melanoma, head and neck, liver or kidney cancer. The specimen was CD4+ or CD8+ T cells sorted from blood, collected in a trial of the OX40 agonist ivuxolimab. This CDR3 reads CASSLIYWKKTRMDEQFF. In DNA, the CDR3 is TGTGCCAGCAGCTTGATTTACTGGAAGAAAACCCGGATGGATGAGCAGTTCTTC.